Listed below are T cell receptor beta chains from one sample, sequenced in a study of vaccination and CD4 T cells after COVID-19. No antigen has been assigned to these receptors. TCRdb ran MiXCR on the PCR reads and lists one entry per CDR3 protein. The table shows about 21,000 distinct CDR3 sequences, with about 50% occurring only once. The sequencing input was CD4+ T cells from blood, cultured in vitro. These receptors were taken from a human donor who had recovered from COVID-19. The CDR3 runs from the conserved cysteine through the conserved F or W. Each record gives: V gene, clone size, J gene, CDR3 protein. Where a row states a size, it is once, few, many or the class of an expanded clone; other rows omit it.

TRBV7-8	.	TRBJ2-5	CASSAVETQYF
TRBV28	few	TRBJ1-1	CASSSPGGNTEAFF
TRBV7-2	.	TRBJ1-1	CASSLGRFAEAFF
TRBV4-1	.	TRBJ2-1	CASSRRTSGGAYNEQFF
TRBV4-3	.	TRBJ2-3	CASSKNWAGESGGDTQYF
TRBV20-1	once	TRBJ2-2	CSARPGGGELFF
TRBV30	.	TRBJ1-1	CAWGDDRASEAFF
TRBV19	.	TRBJ2-1	CASSPSGRPVNEQFF
TRBV7-7	.	TRBJ2-5	CASSFGLQETQYF
TRBV6-5	.	TRBJ1-2	CASSYRGLDNYGYTF
TRBV15	few	TRBJ1-2	CATSRGTGSGYTF
TRBV11-3	.	TRBJ1-1	CASSPQGGTEAFF
TRBV28	.	TRBJ1-1	CASSLVGGDTEAFF
TRBV10-3	few	TRBJ2-5	CATSLALGSQETQYF
TRBV10-3	.	TRBJ2-1	CAISETSYNEQFF
TRBV19	few	TRBJ1-1	CASIGTTTGLNTEAFF
TRBV5-1	.	TRBJ2-5	CASSTQGEETQYF
TRBV7-6	.	TRBJ1-1	CASSTGTGETEAFF
TRBV6-1	.	TRBJ2-7	CASSDRDRGREQYF
TRBV6-5	few	TRBJ1-1	CASSYSRGTEAFF
TRBV23-1	.	TRBJ2-5	CASSQTPGLAGGPFQETQYF
TRBV7-8	.	TRBJ1-2	CASSEGVGYTF
TRBV18	.	TRBJ2-6	CASSPSGSGTGANVLTF
TRBV18	few	TRBJ1-5	CASSPGTAQGPQHF
TRBV6-5	few	TRBJ1-1	CASSYSMEYLNTEAFF
TRBV20-1	.	TRBJ2-2	CSVLGTSANTGELFF